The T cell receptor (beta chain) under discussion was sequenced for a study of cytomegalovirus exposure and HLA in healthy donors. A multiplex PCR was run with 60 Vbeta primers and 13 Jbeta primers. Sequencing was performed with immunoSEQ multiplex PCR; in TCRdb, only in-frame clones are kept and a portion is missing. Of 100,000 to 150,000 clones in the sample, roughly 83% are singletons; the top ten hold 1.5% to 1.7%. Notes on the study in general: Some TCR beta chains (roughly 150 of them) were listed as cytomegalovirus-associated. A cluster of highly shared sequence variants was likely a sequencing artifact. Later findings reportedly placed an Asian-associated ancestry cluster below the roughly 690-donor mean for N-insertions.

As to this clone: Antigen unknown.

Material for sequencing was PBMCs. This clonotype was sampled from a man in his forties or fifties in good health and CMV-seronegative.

CDR3 nucleotide sequence: TGTGCCAGCAGCCGCCGCGGGACGCCCTATGGCTACACCTTC. Its protein is CASSRRGTPYGYTF. This chain joins TRBV11-2 and TRBJ1-2; D may be TRBD1 (5 bases). CDR1 is SGHAT and CDR2 is FQNNGV in the germline V gene. Trimming took 5 bases from V and 4 from J, leaving 14 bases between them. The CDR3 loop spans 14 amino acids.